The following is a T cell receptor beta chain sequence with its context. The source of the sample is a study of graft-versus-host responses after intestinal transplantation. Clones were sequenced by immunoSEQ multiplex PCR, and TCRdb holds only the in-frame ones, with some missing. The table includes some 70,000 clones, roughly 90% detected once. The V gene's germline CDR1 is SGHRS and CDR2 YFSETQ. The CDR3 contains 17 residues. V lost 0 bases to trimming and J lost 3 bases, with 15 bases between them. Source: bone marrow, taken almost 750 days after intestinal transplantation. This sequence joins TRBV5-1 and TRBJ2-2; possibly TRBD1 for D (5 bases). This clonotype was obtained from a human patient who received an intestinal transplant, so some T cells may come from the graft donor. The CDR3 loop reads CASSLAWVGAYTGELFF. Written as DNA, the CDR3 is TGCGCCAGCAGCTTGGCCTGGGTTGGGGCATACACCGGGGAGCTGTTTTTT.